This is a list of T cell receptor beta chains from one sample in a study of blood T cell repertoires in COVID-19. The assay was immunoSEQ multiplex PCR, and TCRdb's table has in-frame clones only and misses some. The sample contains about 310,000 clones, 87% of which appear only once. Sequencing was carried out using PBMCs or T cells enriched from blood (not recorded which). All receptors come from a woman under 30 who had recovered from COVID-19. The CDR3 runs from the conserved cysteine through the conserved F or W. D genes are given only for firm matches. Not all rows give a size; the values are once, few, many and, for expanded clones, a class.

d_call j_call clone_size v_call cdr3_aa cdr3_nt
. TRBJ1-1 . TRBV12-3/TRBV12-4 CASIEREGAEAFF TGTGCCAGCATAGAAAGGGAGGGGGCTGAAGCTTTCTTT
. TRBJ2-1 . TRBV7-8 CASSLGATSYNEQFF TGTGCCAGCAGCTTAGGTGCGACATCCTACAATGAGCAGTTCTTC
. TRBJ2-7 . TRBV11-3 CASSLGEFYEQYF TGTGCCAGCAGCTTAGGGGAGTTCTACGAGCAGTACTTC
TRBD2 TRBJ2-3 . TRBV2 CASSPTSGRAPDTQYF TGTGCCAGCAGTCCGACTAGCGGGAGGGCCCCAGATACGCAGTATTTT
TRBD1 TRBJ2-7 . TRBV19 CASSWTGKYEQYF TGTGCCAGTAGTTGGACAGGGAAATACGAGCAGTACTTC
. TRBJ1-5 . TRBV6-2/TRBV6-3 CASSLRVSNQPQHF TGTGCCAGCAGCCTACGGGTTAGCAATCAGCCCCAGCATTTT
. TRBJ1-1 . TRBV7-3 CASSSGPTGTEAFF TGTGCCAGCAGCTCCGGACCCACAGGGACTGAAGCTTTCTTT
. TRBJ2-7 . TRBV11-3 CASSLGGLDGHEQYF TGTGCCAGCAGCTTAGGAGGGCTAGATGGCCACGAGCAGTACTTC
. TRBJ1-5 . TRBV5-5 CASTWFGGLSSNQPQHF TGTGCCAGCACCTGGTTCGGAGGACTATCGAGCAATCAGCCCCAGCATTTT
. TRBJ2-7 . TRBV2 CASSYRGTTREQYF TGTGCCAGCAGTTACAGGGGGACTACTCGAGAGCAGTACTTC
TRBD1 TRBJ1-2 . TRBV5-1 CASSLAGTALQGGYTF TGCGCCAGCAGCTTGGCCGGGACAGCCCTTCAGGGTGGCTACACCTTC
. TRBJ2-7 few TRBV7-9 CASSPGGTRYEQYF TGTGCCAGCAGCCCAGGAGGGACCCGCTACGAGCAGTACTTC
. TRBJ1-2 . TRBV7-8 CASSYRGPGGYGYTF TGTGCCAGCAGCTACCGGGGGCCGGGAGGATATGGCTACACCTTC
TRBD2 TRBJ2-3 . TRBV13 CASSERLAGGFTDTQYF TGTGCCAGCAGCGAACGACTAGCGGGGGGGTTCACAGATACGCAGTATTTT
. TRBJ1-1 few TRBV7-9 CASSLHSTEAFF TGTGCCAGCAGCTTACACTCCACTGAAGCTTTCTTT
TRBD2 TRBJ2-2 . TRBV6-4 CASSAFGLAVTGELFF TGTGCCAGCAGTGCTTTTGGACTAGCGGTTACCGGGGAGCTGTTTTTT
. TRBJ1-5 . TRBV5-5 CASGLTPTGHQPQHF TGTGCCAGCGGATTGACTCCCACAGGACATCAGCCCCAGCATTTT
TRBD1 TRBJ1-5 . TRBV5-6 CASSPWGQGQPQHF TGTGCCAGCAGCCCTTGGGGACAGGGCCAGCCCCAGCATTTT
TRBD2 TRBJ2-1 . TRBV28 CASRSLERGGFYEQFF TGTGCCAGCAGGTCCCTGGAGCGGGGGGGCTTTTATGAGCAGTTCTTC
. TRBJ1-1 . TRBV30 CAWSPVLRGEAFF TGTGCCTGGAGTCCGGTCCTTAGGGGTGAAGCTTTCTTT
. TRBJ1-1 . TRBV7-8 CASSVMAGWLLAEAFF TGTGCCAGCAGCGTTATGGCAGGGTGGCTTCTGGCTGAAGCTTTCTTT
. TRBJ1-1 . TRBV18 CASSPGGGGTEAFF TGTGCCAGCTCACCCGGCGGGGGGGGCACTGAAGCTTTCTTT
. TRBJ1-5 . TRBV10-3 CAISEKGDQPQHF TGTGCCATCAGTGAGAAGGGAGATCAGCCCCAGCATTTT
TRBD2 TRBJ2-5 . TRBV14 CASSQALAGVETQYF TGTGCCAGCAGCCAAGCACTAGCGGGAGTGGAGACCCAGTACTTC
TRBD2 TRBJ2-5 few TRBV12-3/TRBV12-4 CASSMGLAGIHF TGTGCCAGCAGTATGGGACTAGCGGGGATTCACTTC
. TRBJ1-1 few TRBV7-2 CASSLERFLEAFF TGTGCCAGCAGCTTAGAGCGGTTTCTTGAAGCTTTCTTT
TRBD1 TRBJ1-5 . TRBV6-5 CASSHRGFQPQHF TGTGCCAGCAGTCACAGGGGATTTCAGCCCCAGCATTTT
. TRBJ1-6 . TRBV2 CASTGRQGNSPLHF TGTGCCAGCACCGGTCGCCAGGGGAATTCACCCCTCCACTTT
. TRBJ2-3 many TRBV7-3 CASSFGLHTDTQYF TGTGCCAGCAGCTTTGGGCTCCACACAGATACGCAGTATTTT
TRBD2 TRBJ2-2 . TRBV6-1 CASSEIPIRLIGLVSSWAGELFF TGTGCCAGCAGTGAAATCCCTATTCGGCTCATTGGACTAGTATCATCGTGGGCCGGGGAGCTGTTTTTT
. TRBJ2-5 . TRBV5-1 CASSLRSQETQYF TGCGCCAGCAGCCTCAGATCCCAAGAGACCCAGTACTTC
TRBD2 TRBJ2-3 once TRBV11-3 CASSLSGRYADTQYF TGTGCCAGCAGTCTAAGCGGGAGGTACGCAGATACGCAGTATTTT
. TRBJ1-1 . TRBV19 CASSHRQSEAFF TGTGCCAGTAGTCACCGACAGTCTGAAGCTTTCTTT
TRBD2 TRBJ2-7 . TRBV7-3 CASSLREGVYEQYF TGTGCCAGCAGCCTGCGGGAGGGGGTTTACGAGCAGTACTTC
. TRBJ2-1 few TRBV7-3 CASSLSSASSYNEQFF TGTGCCAGCAGCTTAAGCTCCGCCAGCTCCTACAATGAGCAGTTCTTC
TRBD1 TRBJ1-2 . TRBV6-4 CASSDGQAEVTYGYTF TGTGCCAGCAGTGACGGACAGGCTGAGGTTACCTATGGCTACACCTTC
. TRBJ1-2 once TRBV27 CASSFLPSNYGYTF TGTGCCAGCAGTTTTCTACCTTCTAACTATGGCTACACCTTC
TRBD2 TRBJ2-2 . TRBV7-2 CASSQRGGRFGELFF TGTGCCAGCAGCCAGCGGGGGGGCCGATTCGGGGAGCTGTTTTTT
. TRBJ1-1 . TRBV19 CASSPRLNTEAFF TGTGCCAGTAGTCCCCGGTTGAACACTGAAGCTTTCTTT
TRBD1 TRBJ2-7 once TRBV5-1 CASSPRQGLSYEQYF TGCGCCAGCAGCCCCCGACAGGGCCTCTCCTACGAGCAGTACTTC
TRBD1 TRBJ1-4 . TRBV7-9 CASSLARGQGSEKLFF TGTGCCAGCAGCTTAGCGAGGGGACAGGGCAGCGAAAAACTGTTTTTT
. TRBJ1-2 . TRBV10-3 CAIRTDFYTF TGTGCCATCCGCACTGATTTCTACACCTTC
. TRBJ2-1 many TRBV19 CASSNSYNEQFF TGTGCCAGTAGTAATAGCTACAATGAGCAGTTCTTC
TRBD2 TRBJ2-1 . TRBV10-3 CAISESPVTSGGVPYNEQFF TGTGCCATCAGTGAGTCCCCTGTGACTAGCGGGGGGGTCCCCTACAATGAGCAGTTCTTC
TRBD2 TRBJ2-2 . TRBV10-3 CALSESLAGGTGELFF TGTGCCCTCAGTGAGTCCCTAGCGGGAGGAACCGGGGAGCTGTTTTTT
TRBD2 TRBJ2-1 . TRBV20-1 CSASLAGNKEQFF TGCAGTGCTAGTTTAGCGGGGAATAAGGAGCAGTTCTTC
. TRBJ1-4 . TRBV4-3 CASSQLGQGWDEKLFF TGCGCCAGCAGCCAACTAGGGCAGGGTTGGGATGAAAAACTGTTTTTT
. TRBJ2-7 . TRBV5-4 CASSLMWAPRYEQYF TGTGCCAGCAGCTTGATGTGGGCGCCTCGCTACGAGCAGTACTTC
. TRBJ1-5 . TRBV10-2 CASSRTDSNQPQHF TGCGCCAGCAGTAGGACAGATAGCAATCAGCCCCAGCATTTT
TRBD2 TRBJ2-3 . TRBV7-9 CASSPGYSGSGGDTQYF TGTGCCAGCAGCCCTGGATATAGCGGGAGTGGTGGAGATACGCAGTATTTT
. TRBJ1-2 . TRBV28 CASKHPQGSGNYGYTF TGTGCCAGCAAACACCCTCAGGGAAGCGGGAACTATGGCTACACCTTC
. TRBJ1-6 once TRBV28 CASSLRRRTPLHF TGTGCCAGCAGTTTAAGGCGGCGGACACCCCTCCACTTT
. TRBJ1-2 . TRBV7-2 CASSPTLETNYGYTF TGTGCCAGCAGCCCGACTTTAGAAACTAACTATGGCTACACCTTC
TRBD2 TRBJ2-7 once TRBV3-1/TRBV3-2 CASSQWLGGREWYEQYF TGTGCCAGCAGCCAATGGCTTGGCGGGAGGGAATGGTACGAGCAGTACTTC
TRBD1 TRBJ2-5 . TRBV19 CASSISGTGTTQYF TGTGCCAGTAGTATATCTGGGACAGGGACCACCCAGTACTTC
TRBD1 TRBJ2-7 . TRBV18 CASSLGGQGHYEQYF TGTGCCAGCTCACTGGGGGGACAGGGGCACTACGAGCAGTACTTC
TRBD2 TRBJ2-5 . TRBV5-1 CASSPFSGGAGETQYF TGCGCCAGCAGCCCGTTCAGCGGGGGGGCCGGGGAGACCCAGTACTTC
. TRBJ2-7 few TRBV7-9 CASSSRSYEQYF TGTGCCAGCAGCTCCCGTTCCTACGAGCAGTACTTC
. TRBJ1-1 . TRBV27 CASSRRGGGTEAFF TGTGCCAGCAGCCGAAGGGGAGGGGGCACTGAAGCTTTCTTT
TRBD1 TRBJ1-6 . TRBV11-1 CASSSRDSYENSPLHF TGTGCCAGCAGCTCGAGGGACAGTTATGAGAATTCACCCCTCCACTTT